This T cell receptor beta chain comes out of a study of T-cell reconstitution after alpha-beta-depleted transplantation in children. Study observations and caveats: Expanded graft clones numbering several hundred reportedly gave rise to alpha-beta T cells about two months after transplant.

Germline-derived CDR1 and CDR2 are SGDLS and YYNGEE. This CDR3 is built from 16 residues. Trimming cost V 4 bases and J 1 base, with 16 bases left between them. Unique molecular identifiers were incorporated into the prepared TCRbeta library. In TCRdb, the PCR reads were re-called with MiXCR into one record per CDR3 protein. The sample lists about 290,000 distinct CDR3 sequences, over 9.5% occurring once. In this sample, this clonotype turned up many times. Its target is not known. The rearrangement links TRBV9 to TRBJ2-3; maybe TRBD2 (7 bases). The sequencing here drew on PBMCs, taken before TCRalphabeta/CD19-depleted stem cell transplant. This TCR was recovered from a boy in the first two years of life with acute myeloid leukemia, due to receive a stem cell transplant. The CDR3 region has the DNA TGTGCCAGCAGCCCCCGCCGGGGGGCCGGCACAGATACGCAGTATTTT. It specifies CASSPRRGAGTDTQYF.